Following are 16 T cell receptor beta chains from one sample sequenced in a study of cytomegalovirus exposure and HLA in healthy donors. The PCR contained 60 Vbeta and 13 Jbeta primers. The table came from immunoSEQ multiplex PCR; TCRdb's copy has only in-frame clones and leaves some out. The sample consists of approximately 100,000 clones, under 85% of them appearing once. The specimen was PBMCs. The receptors come from a man in his forties or fifties in good health and CMV-seronegative.

J is TRBJ1-5 and V is TRBV2; 9 nucleotides match TRBD1. CDR3 size: 15 residues. The J segment lost 6 bases and the V segment lost 6 bases, leaving 9 bases of the junction unmatched. Germline CDR1 and CDR2: SNHLY and FYNNEI. The CDR3 reads CASRAGTGFAQPQHF. The CDR3 DNA reads as TGTGCCAGCAGGGCCGGGACAGGGTTTGCTCAGCCCCAGCATTTT.

In regard to this clone: An end of the junction differs from the germline gene, which may be a read error. The J gene is TRBJ2-2, the V gene TRBV7-9; no firm D call. This CDR3 region has 12 residues. Germline V gives CDR1 SEHNR, CDR2 FQNEAQ (reference sequence). The CDR3: CSSSFTPGELFF. CDR3 in DNA: TGTTCCAGCAGCTTTACACCCGGGGAGCTGTTTTTT.

The rearrangement uses TRBV5-1 and TRBJ2-2; D possibly corresponds to TRBD1 (6 bases). Germline values: CDR1 SGHRS, CDR2 YFSETQ. The germline V and J ends were trimmed by 7 bases and 1 base, with 11 bases remaining between them. CDR3 length: 14 residues. In DNA, the CDR3 is TGCGCCAGCCAAACAGGGATGAACACCGGGGAGCTGTTTTTT. Encoded protein: CASQTGMNTGELFF.

V usage is TRBV7-2 and J usage is TRBJ1-5, with 7 bases lining up with TRBD1. Germline CDR1 and CDR2: SGHTA and FQGNSA. The CDR3 runs to 13 residues. V dropped 4 bases and J dropped 6; count of bases not matched to a gene: 3. DNA of the CDR3: TGTGCCAGCAGCTCGGACAGGACTCAGCCCCAGCATTTT. Translating it yields CASSSDRTQPQHF.

This clone was found a few times. V usage is TRBV11-2 and J usage is TRBJ1-2, with 7 bases aligning to TRBD1. The CDR3 consists of 14 residues. Trimming at V came to 5 bases and at J to 4 bases, leaving 7 bases not matched to a gene. CDR1 is SGHAT, CDR2 FQNNGV, per germline. DNA of the CDR3: TGTGCCAGCAGCCCTGGGACAGAAATCTATGGCTACACCTTC. Translating gives CASSPGTEIYGYTF.

This sequence joins TRBV4-1 and TRBJ2-3, with 11 bases that match TRBD2. CDR3 length equals 15 residues. Per the germline V gene, CDR1 is MGHRA and CDR2 is YSYEKL. Trimming removed 1 base from V and 10 bases from J; junction bases left unmatched: 7. The CDR3 DNA reads as TGCGCCAGCAGCCAAGTAGCGGGGGGGGCGGCATCGCAGTATTTT. It translates to CASSQVAGGAASQYF.

The chain carries TRBV10-3 and TRBJ1-5; D is unclear. Trimming took 0 bases from V and 5 from J, leaving 14 bases between them. The CDR3 sequence is 16 residues long. In germline, CDR1 is ENHRY, CDR2 SYGVKD. In nucleotides, the CDR3 is TGTGCCATCAGTGAGTCGTTCAGTGCCCCCGATCAGCCCCAGCATTTT. It translates to CAISESFSAPDQPQHF.

The chain joins TRBV7-9 to TRBJ1-3, with D maybe TRBD1 (6 bases). Trimming removed 6 bases at V and 0 bases at J, with 6 bases between. CDR1 SEHNR and CDR2 FQNEAQ come from the germline V gene (reference sequence). The CDR3 spans 13 residues. The CDR3 region has the DNA TGTGCCAGCAGACAGGGCTCTGGAAACACCATATATTTT. The encoded protein is CASRQGSGNTIYF.

The chain has TRBV10-1 and TRBJ2-5; D ambiguous. The CDR3 length is 13 residues. V lost 6 bases and J lost 1, with 9 bases in between. Germline-derived CDR1 and CDR2 are WNHNN and SYGVQD (reference sequence). The DNA for the CDR3 is TGCGCCAGCAGCAGAACAAGCCAAGAGACCCAGTACTTC. The encoded protein is CASSRTSQETQYF.

The chain's CDR3 is CASSFGRAPRGPDTQYF. CDR3 nucleotides: TGTGCCAGCAGCTTCGGGAGGGCCCCGAGGGGACCAGATACGCAGTATTTT. This rearrangement joins TRBV11-2 to TRBJ2-3, with 8 bases matching TRBD2. The ends lost 3 bases at V and 4 bases at J; junction bases unmatched: 12. CDR3 length: 17 residues. CDR1 and CDR2 from the germline V gene are SGHAT and FQNNGV.

Concerning this clone itself: Relative to the germline gene, one junction end is altered; a read error may explain this. V is TRBV5-1 and J is TRBJ1-2; D not resolved. CDR1 and CDR2 from the germline V gene are SGHRS and YFSETQ. The CDR3 contains 13 residues. In DNA form, the CDR3 reads TGCGCCAGCGGACCAGAGGGTAACTATGGCTACGCCTTC. Protein product: CASGPEGNYGYAF.

This clone was recorded once. The rearrangement links TRBV11-2 to TRBJ2-3, with a tentative D call TRBD2 (5 bases). With 8 bases removed from V and 3 bases from J, the gap between germline ends came to 15 bases. Germline values: CDR1 SGHAT, CDR2 FQNNGV. There are 14 residues in the CDR3. CDR3 nucleotides: TGTGCCAGCGGCATGGCCGGGGTTACAGATACGCAGTATTTT. Amino acids: CASGMAGVTDTQYF.

The gene calls are TRBV5-5 and TRBJ1-1; 7 bases match TRBD1. CDR1 and CDR2 (germline): SGHKS, YYEKEE (reference sequence). V shed 4 bases, J shed 3 bases, and the junction held 6 bases outside the gene matches. This CDR3 is built from 14 residues. The CDR3, as DNA: TGTGCCAGCAGCCGGAGGACAGGAGACACTGAAGCTTTCTTT. It codes for CASSRRTGDTEAFF.

The CDR3 nucleotides read TGTGCCAGTAGTATCAAACAGGGTATGTTGGCCCCCACCTTC. The encoded protein is CASSIKQGMLAPTF. The chain is built from TRBV19 and TRBJ1-2, with a weak D call TRBD1 (6 bases). The CDR3 contains 14 residues. The V and J ends lost 3 bases and 13 bases respectively, with 21 bases between them. Germline V gene lookup returns CDR1 LNHDA and CDR2 SQIVND (reference sequence). Filled out from reference TRBV19 and TRBJ1-2, the complete variable domain reads DGGITQSPKYLFRKEGQNVTLSCEQNLNHDAMYWYRQDPGQGLRLIYYSQIVNDFQKGDIAEGYSVSREKKESFPLTVTSAQKNPTAFYLCASSIKQGMLAPTFGSGTRLTVV.

The V and J genes are TRBV7-9 and TRBJ2-2, with D hard to call. CDR1 and CDR2 from the germline V gene are SEHNR and FQNEAQ (reference sequence). V was clipped by 2 bases and J by 7 bases, with 11 bases between them. The CDR3 runs 14 residues. This chain's CDR3 is CASSLLASLGELFF. Here the CDR3 DNA reads TGTGCCAGCAGCTTACTTGCGTCGCTCGGGGAGCTGTTTTTT.

CDR3 region: CASSVGAGTYEQYF. The CDR3, as DNA: TGTGCCAGCAGCGTAGGGGCGGGTACCTACGAGCAGTACTTC. This chain joins TRBV9 and TRBJ2-7; possible D gene TRBD2, 5 bases. Germline V gives CDR1 SGDLS, CDR2 YYNGEE. Deletions cut 0 bases from V and 2 bases from J, with 9 bases between. This CDR3 region has 14 residues.